Below are 20 T cell receptor beta chains sequenced from a single sample in a study of OX40 agonist ivuxolimab in advanced cancers. Assay: immunoSEQ multiplex PCR; the TCRdb copy retains only in-frame clones and omits some. The sample includes about 69,000 clones, approximately 90% of them seen just once. This specimen was CD4+ or CD8+ T cells sorted from blood, taken in a trial of the OX40 agonist ivuxolimab. Receptors originate from an adult with an advanced solid tumor such as melanoma, head and neck, liver or kidney cancer.

This clone was picked up one time. This chain joins TRBV9 and TRBJ2-2; unclear D gene. This CDR3 is 14 amino acids long. Trimming cost V 1 base and J 6 bases, with 10 bases left between them. Germline V gene sequence: CDR1 SGDLS, CDR2 YYNGEE. CDR3 coding DNA: TGTGCCAGCAGCGTAACCCTAGTCTCCGGGGAGCTGTTTTTT. This encodes CASSVTLVSGELFF.

With regard to this clone: The same CDR3 also results from other DNA sequences found in this sample. This rearrangement joins TRBV7-9 to TRBJ2-7; D is possibly TRBD1 (5 bases). In germline, CDR1 is SEHNR, CDR2 FQNEAQ (reference sequence). The V end was cut by 4 bases, the J end by 2 bases, with 12 bases between. The CDR3 spans 14 residues. DNA of the CDR3: TGTGCCAGCAGCTCCTTCGAAGGGGCCTACGAGCAGTACTTC. Residues: CASSSFEGAYEQYF.

The CDR3 DNA sequence: TGTGCCAGCAGCTCCGGGAGGGGGTGGACTGAAGCTTTCTTT. The encoded protein is CASSSGRGWTEAFF. The chain carries TRBV6-5 and TRBJ1-1; D perhaps matches TRBD1 (6 bases). V was shortened by 6 bases and J by 5 bases, with 16 bases between the two germline ends. In germline, CDR1 is MNHEY, CDR2 SVGAGI. CDR3 length: 14 amino acids.

The gene calls are TRBV5-1 and TRBJ1-2, with 9 bases fitting TRBD1. This CDR3 is 17 amino acids long. CDR1 and CDR2 (germline): SGHRS, YFSETQ. After removal of 4 bases from V and 3 bases from J, the junction contained 13 bases not matched to a gene. CDR3 DNA: TGCGCCAGCAGCCGAGGGACAGGGCGCGCGTCGGACTATGGCTACACCTTC. Translation: CASSRGTGRASDYGYTF. Full variable domain (remainder filled in from reference TRBV5-1 and TRBJ1-2): KAGVTQTPRYLIKTRGQQVTLSCSPISGHRSVSWYQQTPGQGLQFLFEYFSETQRNKGNFPGRFSGRQFSNSRSEMNVSTLELGDSALYLCASSRGTGRASDYGYTFGSGTRLTVV.

V is TRBV5-1 and J is TRBJ1-1; D gene uncertain. This CDR3 contains 14 residues. Trimming removed 0 bases at V and 4 bases at J, with 10 bases between. CDR1 SGHRS and CDR2 YFSETQ come from the germline V gene. The CDR3 loop reads CASSLVGSSTEAFF. The CDR3, as DNA: TGCGCCAGCAGCTTGGTGGGATCAAGCACTGAAGCTTTCTTT.

The chain employs TRBV5-1 and TRBJ1-3; TRBD1 aligns across 7 bases. V lost 4 bases and J lost 0; bases outside the gene matches: 4. Germline V gives CDR1 SGHRS, CDR2 YFSETQ. The CDR3 totals 15 residues. The CDR3 sequence is CASSPGDSSGNTIYF. The CDR3 nucleotides are TGCGCCAGCAGCCCGGGGGACAGCTCTGGAAACACCATATATTTT.

The rearrangement joins TRBV2 to TRBJ2-3; no clear D. Trimming stripped 8 bases from V and 9 bases from J, with 9 bases between. CDR3 length equals 10 residues. The germline V gene encodes CDR1 SNHLY and CDR2 FYNNEI. CDR3 residues: CASVGNTQYF. The CDR3 region has the DNA TGTGCCAGCGTGGGAAACACGCAGTATTTT.

As regards this clone: Relative to the germline gene, one junction end is altered; a read error may explain this. V gene TRBV6-6 combines with J gene TRBJ2-7; the match to TRBD2 covers 7 bases. The CDR3 extends over 16 amino acids. CDR1 and CDR2 (germline): MNHNY, SVGAGI (reference sequence). The CDR3, as DNA: TGTGCCAGCAGTTACGGTGGCGGGAGCATTATCTACGGGCAGTACTTC. Its translation: CASSYGGGSIIYGQYF.

The chain joins TRBV10-3 to TRBJ1-4; 10 nucleotides line up with TRBD1. The CDR3 extends over 17 amino acids. With V trimmed by 8 bases and J by 11 bases, 20 bases remained unmatched. Germline V gene sequence: CDR1 ENHRY, CDR2 SYGVKD. The CDR3 DNA is TGTGCCATCGCCCCCGGGGGACAGGGGCCCGCCGGGGGGAAACTGTTTTTT. This gives the protein CAIAPGGQGPAGGKLFF.

This chain's CDR3 is CASSSTQDGGDNEQFF. The DNA of the CDR3 is TGCGCCAGCAGCTCCACCCAGGACGGGGGCGACAATGAGCAGTTCTTC. The gene calls are TRBV5-1 and TRBJ2-1, with D tentatively TRBD1 or TRBD2 (6 bases each). The CDR3 is 16 amino acids. The germline V gene has CDR1 SGHRS and CDR2 YFSETQ. Trimming pared 3 bases from V and 5 bases from J, leaving 18 bases between.

The CDR3 DNA reads TGTGCCAGCGGGGGACTAGATCCCTTATACAATGAGCAGTTCTTC. Protein sequence: CASGGLDPLYNEQFF. The V and J genes are TRBV18 and TRBJ2-1; 8 bases line up with TRBD2. CDR3 size: 15 residues. In germline, CDR1 is KGHSH, CDR2 LQKENI. Unmatched junction bases numbered 10, after V lost 8 bases and J lost 4 bases. The whole variable domain, filled in from reference TRBV18 and TRBJ2-1, reads NAGVMQNPRHLVRRRGQEARLRCSPMKGHSHVYWYRQLPEEGLKFMVYLQKENIIDESGMPKERFSAEFPKEGPSILRIQQVVRGDSAAYFCASGGLDPLYNEQFFGPGTRLTVL.

The V gene is TRBV29-1, the J gene TRBJ2-1, with a tentative D call TRBD2 (6 bases). CDR3 size: 13 residues. V was shortened by 3 bases and J by 2 bases, with 8 bases between the two germline ends. Germline lookup yields CDR1 SQVTM and CDR2 ANQGSEA. The CDR3 is CSVEASAYNEQFF. The CDR3 DNA follows: TGCAGCGTTGAGGCTAGCGCCTACAATGAGCAGTTCTTC.

This chain joins TRBV21-1 and TRBJ2-7. TRBV21-1 is a documented pseudogene. This CDR3 is 18 amino acids long. DNA for the CDR3: TGTGCCAGCAACAACCGAATATCCGGGACGTATCATGGCTACGAGCAGTACTTC. This sequence encodes CASNNRISGTYHGYEQYF.

The chain couples TRBV6-5 to TRBJ1-5; D is unresolved. The CDR3 consists of 12 residues. Between the trimmed V and J ends, which lost 6 bases and 6 bases, there was a span of 9 bases. CDR1 and CDR2 (germline): MNHEY, SVGAGI. CDR3 loop: CASSPSGQPQHF. The CDR3 nucleotides read TGTGCCAGCAGCCCCTCGGGTCAGCCCCAGCATTTT.

The V call is TRBV19, the J call TRBJ1-5, with 8 bases that match TRBD1. This CDR3 contains 17 residues. The germline CDR1 and CDR2 sequences are LNHDA and SQIVND (reference sequence). V trimming: 5 bases; J trimming: 1 base; junction bases outside the gene matches: 10. CDR3 residues: CASSVQTGVASNQPQHF. In DNA, the CDR3 is TGTGCCAGTAGTGTCCAGACAGGGGTGGCGAGCAATCAGCCCCAGCATTTT. Supplemented by reference TRBV19 and TRBJ1-5, the full variable domain reads DGGITQSPKYLFRKEGQNVTLSCEQNLNHDAMYWYRQDPGQGLRLIYYSQIVNDFQKGDIAEGYSVSREKKESFPLTVTSAQKNPTAFYLCASSVQTGVASNQPQHFGDGTRLSIL.

Concerning this clone: Sequence at one end of the junction differs from germline and may be a read error. The V call is TRBV7-7, the J call TRBJ2-2; weak D call: TRBD2 (6 bases). The germline V gene encodes CDR1 SSHAT and CDR2 FNYEAQ (reference sequence). The CDR3 has 15 residues. The DNA of the CDR3 is TGTGCTAGCAGGCCGGGGGTAGCGAACACCGGGGAGCTGTTTTTT. Its protein product is CASRPGVANTGELFF. The full variable domain, completed using reference TRBV7-7 and TRBJ2-2, is GAGVSQSPRYKVTKRGQDVTLRCDPISSHATLYWYQQALGQGPEFLTYFNYEAQPDKSGLPSDRFSAERPEGSISTLTIQRTEQRDSAMYRCASRPGVANTGELFFGEGSRLTVL.

There are a few counts of this clone. The chain has TRBV21-1 and TRBJ1-2. TRBV21-1 is recorded as a pseudogene. The length of the CDR3 is 17 residues. CDR3 residues: CASSKARGGAGGYGWTF. The CDR3 DNA reads TGTGCCAGCAGCAAAGCGCGTGGGGGAGCGGGCGGATATGGCTGGACCTTC.

The chain employs TRBV15 and TRBJ2-7; D may be TRBD1 (6 bases). The CDR3 extends over 18 amino acids. V lost 2 bases to trimming and J lost 3 bases, with 23 bases between them. Per the germline V gene, CDR1 is LNHNV and CDR2 is YYDKDF (reference sequence). CDR3 sequence (DNA): TGTGCCACCAGCAGATATGGCTCCGGAGACAGGCAGAACTACGAGCAGTACTTC. The encoded protein is CATSRYGSGDRQNYEQYF.

V usage is TRBV7-8 and J usage is TRBJ2-3; a weak D match, TRBD1 (6 bases). From germline, CDR1 is SGHVS and CDR2 FQNEAQ. The CDR3 extends over 12 amino acids. V was cut by 5 bases and J by 4 bases, with 7 bases left in between. The CDR3 DNA reads as TGTGCCAGCAGCCGACAGGCAGATACGCAGTATTTT. Amino acids: CASSRQADTQYF.

The chain joins TRBV7-2 to TRBJ1-5; 7 bases fit TRBD1. From germline, CDR1 is SGHTA and CDR2 FQGNSA. The CDR3 spans 16 residues. Germline trimming cut 2 bases from V and 3 bases from J; bases unmatched to any gene: 7. CDR3 sequence: CASSLTVTGLNQPQHF. As DNA, the CDR3 is TGTGCCAGCAGCTTAACAGTGACAGGGCTCAATCAGCCCCAGCATTTT.